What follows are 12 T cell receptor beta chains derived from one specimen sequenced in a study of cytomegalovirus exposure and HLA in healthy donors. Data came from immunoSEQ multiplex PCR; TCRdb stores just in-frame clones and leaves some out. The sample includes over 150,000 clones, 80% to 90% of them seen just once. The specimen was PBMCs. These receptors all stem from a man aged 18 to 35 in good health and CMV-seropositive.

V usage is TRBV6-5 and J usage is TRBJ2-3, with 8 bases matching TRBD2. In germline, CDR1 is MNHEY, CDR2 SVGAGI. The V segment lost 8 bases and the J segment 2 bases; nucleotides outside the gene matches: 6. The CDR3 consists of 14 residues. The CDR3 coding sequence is TGTGCCAGCGCACCCGGGAGGGCCACAGATACGCAGTATTTT. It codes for CASAPGRATDTQYF.

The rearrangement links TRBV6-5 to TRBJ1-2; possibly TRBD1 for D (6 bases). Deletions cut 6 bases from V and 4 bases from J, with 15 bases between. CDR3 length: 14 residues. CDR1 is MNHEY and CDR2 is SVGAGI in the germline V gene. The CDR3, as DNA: TGTGCCAGCAGGCCAACAGGGACGGGCTATGGCTACACCTTC. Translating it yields CASRPTGTGYGYTF.

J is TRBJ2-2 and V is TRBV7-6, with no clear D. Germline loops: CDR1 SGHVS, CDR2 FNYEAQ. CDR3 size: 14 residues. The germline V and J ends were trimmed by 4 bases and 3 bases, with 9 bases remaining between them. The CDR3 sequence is CASSSRWDTGELFF. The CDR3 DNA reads TGTGCCAGCAGCTCTAGATGGGACACCGGGGAGCTGTTTTTT. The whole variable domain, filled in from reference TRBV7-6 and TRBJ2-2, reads GAGVSQSPRYKVTKRGQDVALRCDPISGHVSLYWYRQALGQGPEFLTYFNYEAQQDKSGLPNDRFSAERPEGSISTLTIQRTEQRDSAMYRCASSSRWDTGELFFGEGSRLTVL.

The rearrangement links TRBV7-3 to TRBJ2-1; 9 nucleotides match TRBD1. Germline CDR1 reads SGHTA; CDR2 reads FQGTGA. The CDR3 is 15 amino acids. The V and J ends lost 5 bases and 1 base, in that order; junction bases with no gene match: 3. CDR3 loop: CASSTGTGSYNEQFF. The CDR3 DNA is TGTGCCAGCAGCACCGGGACAGGGTCCTACAATGAGCAGTTCTTC.

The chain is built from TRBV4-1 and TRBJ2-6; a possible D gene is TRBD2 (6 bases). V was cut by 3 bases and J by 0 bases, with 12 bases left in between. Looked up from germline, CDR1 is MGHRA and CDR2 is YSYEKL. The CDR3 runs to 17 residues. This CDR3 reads CASSQGGAYSGANVLTF. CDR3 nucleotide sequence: TGCGCCAGCAGCCAGGGGGGAGCTTACTCTGGGGCCAACGTCCTGACTTTC.

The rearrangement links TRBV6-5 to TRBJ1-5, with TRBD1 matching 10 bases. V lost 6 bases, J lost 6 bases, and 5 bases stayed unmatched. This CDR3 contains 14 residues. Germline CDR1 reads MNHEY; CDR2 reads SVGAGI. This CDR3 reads CASSPGQGSQPQHF. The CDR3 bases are TGTGCCAGCAGCCCGGGACAGGGGAGTCAGCCCCAGCATTTT.

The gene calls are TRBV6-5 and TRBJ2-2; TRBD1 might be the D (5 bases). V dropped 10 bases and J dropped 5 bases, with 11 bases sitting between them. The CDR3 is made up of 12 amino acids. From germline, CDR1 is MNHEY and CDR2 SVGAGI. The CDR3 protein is CATSRETGELFF. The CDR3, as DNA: TGTGCCACCTCCAGGGAAACCGGGGAGCTGTTTTTT.

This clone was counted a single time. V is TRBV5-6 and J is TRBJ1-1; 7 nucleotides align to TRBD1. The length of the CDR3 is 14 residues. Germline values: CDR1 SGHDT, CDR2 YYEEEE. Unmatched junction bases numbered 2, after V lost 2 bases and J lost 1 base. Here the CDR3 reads CASSFDRANTEAFF. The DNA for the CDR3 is TGTGCCAGCAGCTTCGACAGGGCGAACACTGAAGCTTTCTTT. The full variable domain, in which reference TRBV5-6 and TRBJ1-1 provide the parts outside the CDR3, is DAGVTQSPTHLIKTRGQQVTLRCSPKSGHDTVSWYQQALGQGPQFIFQYYEEEERQRGNFPDRFSGHQFPNYSSELNVNALLLGDSALYLCASSFDRANTEAFFGQGTRLTVV.

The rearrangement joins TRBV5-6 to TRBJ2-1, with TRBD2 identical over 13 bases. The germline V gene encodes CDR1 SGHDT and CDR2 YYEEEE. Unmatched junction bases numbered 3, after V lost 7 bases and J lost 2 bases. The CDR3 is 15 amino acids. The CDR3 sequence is CASAGTSGAYNEQFF. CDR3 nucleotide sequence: TGTGCCAGCGCGGGGACTAGCGGGGCCTACAATGAGCAGTTCTTC.

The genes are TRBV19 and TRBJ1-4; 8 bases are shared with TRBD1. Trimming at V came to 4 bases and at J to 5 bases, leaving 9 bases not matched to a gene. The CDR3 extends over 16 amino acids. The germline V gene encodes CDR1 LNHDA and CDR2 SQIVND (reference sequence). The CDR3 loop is CASSSSHRGTNEKLFF. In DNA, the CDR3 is TGTGCCAGTAGTAGCTCGCACAGGGGGACGAATGAAAAACTGTTTTTT.

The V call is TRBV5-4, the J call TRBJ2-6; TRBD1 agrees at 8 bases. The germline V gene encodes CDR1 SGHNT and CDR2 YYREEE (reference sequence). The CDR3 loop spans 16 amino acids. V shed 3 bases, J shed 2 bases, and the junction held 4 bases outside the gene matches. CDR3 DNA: TGTGCCAGCAGCTACCCAGGGGGCCCTGGGGCCAACGTCCTGACTTTC. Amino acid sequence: CASSYPGGPGANVLTF.

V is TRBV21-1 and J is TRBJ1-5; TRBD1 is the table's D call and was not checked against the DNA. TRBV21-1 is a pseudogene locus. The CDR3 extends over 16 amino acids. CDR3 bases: TGTGCCAGCAGCAAAGGTAGGGGTAGGGGCAATCAGCCCCAGCATTTT. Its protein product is CASSKGRGRGNQPQHF.